This T cell receptor beta chain comes out of a study of shared clonotypes between healthy human individuals. Study observations and caveats: What naive subsets generally showed was a larger estimated richness than memory subsets showed.

The CDR3 is 15 residues long. Germline lookup yields CDR1 MNHEY and CDR2 SMNVEV (reference sequence). Trimming left V 8 bases short and J 6 bases short, with 17 bases between. The study separated CD4+ cells into CD45RA+ naive and CD45RA-negative memory subsets. A word on this clone: Its cognate antigen is unknown.

Samples underwent the assay at deep level. Replicate sorted-subset PCRs were loaded with about 0.2 ug DNA, about 30,000 T cell genomes. Some clones are missing from TCRdb's copy, which holds only in-frame ones; the method was immunoSEQ multiplex PCR. There are nearly 1,000,000 clones in the sample; about three quarters occur only once, and about 1.5% lies in the top ten. Sequenced sample: memory CD4+ T cells sorted from blood. Subset: CD45RA-negative fraction. The chain carries TRBV27 and TRBJ1-6, with a weak D call TRBD1 (5 bases). The origin of this receptor is a man younger than 35 in good health. CDR3 residues: CASSPDTLINSPLHF. As DNA, the CDR3 is TGTGCCAGCTCCCCGGACACTCTTATTAATTCACCCCTCCACTTT.